The 24 T cell receptor beta chains below were found in one sample sequenced in a study of CD8 T cells in Susac syndrome. The RNA input was about 0.5 to 1 ug, and it was reverse transcribed with random hexamers. Each CDR3 protein gets one entry after TCRdb re-called the immunoSEQ multiplex PCR reads with MiXCR. Here the sample spans roughly 300,000 distinct CDR3 sequences, more than 75% being singletons. The sequencing input was CD8+ T cells from PBMCs. Source of these receptors: a human donor with multiple sclerosis.

V gene TRBV7-9 combines with J gene TRBJ2-7, with D perhaps TRBD2 (5 bases). The CDR3 sequence is 18 residues long. V gave up 4 bases and J gave up 0 bases, with 22 bases separating them. The germline gives CDR1 SEHNR, CDR2 FQNEAQ (reference sequence). The CDR3 bases are TGTGCCAGCAGCTCCCTTCGGCGGGCGGGCGGAAACTCCTACGAGCAGTACTTC. Translation gives CASSSLRRAGGNSYEQYF.

The chain is built from TRBV10-2 and TRBJ2-1; tentative D call: TRBD2 (6 bases). Germline loops: CDR1 WSHSY, CDR2 SAAADI. This CDR3 spans 17 amino acids. V was trimmed by 0 bases and J by 5 bases, leaving 17 bases between them. The CDR3, as DNA: TGCGCCAGCAGTGAGTCTTATCCGGGACTCAAAAACAATGAGCAGTTCTTC. Translating it yields CASSESYPGLKNNEQFF.

This chain joins TRBV6-5 and TRBJ2-7; possibly TRBD1 for D (6 bases). CDR1 is MNHEY, CDR2 SVGAGI, per germline. This CDR3 comprises 15 residues. The V end lost 4 bases, the J end lost 3 bases, and 16 bases lay between the germline ends. The CDR3 protein is CASSFRQVLVYEQYF. The DNA of the CDR3 is TGTGCCAGCAGTTTCCGACAGGTCCTTGTCTACGAGCAGTACTTC.

CDR3 nucleotide sequence: TGTGCCGGGGGACTGGCGGGATACAACAATGAGCAGTTCTTC. Translated: CAGGLAGYNNEQFF. The chain carries TRBV2 and TRBJ2-1; maybe TRBD2 (6 bases). The germline V gene has CDR1 SNHLY and CDR2 FYNNEI. Trimming stripped 11 bases from V and 5 bases from J, with 19 bases between. The length of the CDR3 is 14 residues.

The CDR3 DNA sequence: TGTGCCAGCAGCTTGGACGGATCGGGTGGGCCCCAGCATTTT. Encoded protein: CASSLDGSGGPQHF. The rearrangement uses TRBV5-6 and TRBJ1-5; D call uncertain. The CDR3 has 14 residues. From germline, CDR1 is SGHDT and CDR2 YYEEEE. The germline V and J ends were trimmed by 0 bases and 9 bases, with 13 bases remaining between them.

V gene TRBV5-1 combines with J gene TRBJ2-1; 14 bases fit TRBD2. Germline-derived CDR1 and CDR2 are SGHRS and YFSETQ. The CDR3 contains 19 residues. V trimming: 1 base; J trimming: 4 bases; junction bases outside the gene matches: 10. CDR3 sequence reads: CASSLTGLAGGGGYNEQFF. CDR3 DNA: TGCGCCAGCAGCTTGACCGGACTAGCGGGAGGAGGAGGGTACAATGAGCAGTTCTTC.

This clonotype was found a few times. The chain employs TRBV28 and TRBJ2-7, with 9 bases fitting TRBD2. The CDR3 covers 15 residues. In germline, CDR1 is MDHEN, CDR2 SYDVKM. The V segment lost 4 bases and the J segment 3 bases; nucleotides outside the gene matches: 7. This CDR3 reads CASSSTGTSYYEQYF. The CDR3 DNA sequence: TGTGCCAGCAGTTCCACCGGGACTAGCTACTACGAGCAGTACTTC.

This clonotype was seen a single time. The V call is TRBV5-5, the J call TRBJ1-1, with 9 bases that match TRBD1. CDR3 length: 14 amino acids. Germline CDR1 SGHKS, CDR2 YYEKEE (reference sequence). Germline trimming cut 7 bases from V and 2 bases from J; bases unmatched to any gene: 6. The CDR3: CASGGQGTNTEAFF. The CDR3 DNA reads TGTGCCAGCGGAGGACAGGGGACAAACACTGAAGCTTTCTTT.

The chain combines TRBV2 with TRBJ1-2; the D is unclear. Germline loops: CDR1 SNHLY, CDR2 FYNNEI. The CDR3 has 12 residues. Deletions cut 11 bases from V and 0 bases from J, with 10 bases between. The CDR3 nucleotides are TGTGCCGCCGAAGGCACTAACTATGGCTACACCTTC. Translating gives CAAEGTNYGYTF.

With respect to this clonotype: The junction differs from germline at one of its ends, possibly a read error. The gene calls are TRBV20-1 and TRBJ1-5, with a weak D call TRBD1 (6 bases). CDR3 size: 13 residues. CDR1 DFQATT and CDR2 SNEGSKA come from the germline V gene (reference sequence). The CDR3 DNA sequence: TGCAGTGCTAGAGCCAGGGGAAATCACCCCCAGCATTTT. It specifies CSARARGNHPQHF.

The chain couples TRBV29-1 to TRBJ2-7; unclear D gene. The CDR3 is made up of 10 amino acids. The germline CDR1 and CDR2 sequences are SQVTM and ANQGSEA. V was trimmed by 3 bases and J by 8 bases, leaving 8 bases between them. The CDR3 region is CSVDIDKQYF. Written as DNA, the CDR3 is TGCAGCGTTGACATCGATAAGCAGTACTTC.

This chain joins TRBV29-1 and TRBJ2-1; 7 bases are shared with TRBD2. Looked up from germline, CDR1 is SQVTM and CDR2 is ANQGSEA. CDR3 length: 15 amino acids. J gave up 5 bases and V 4 bases, and 11 bases lay outside the gene matches. The CDR3 bases are TGCAGCGTTGTGGGGACTACGCTTGGAGACAATGAGCAGTTCTTC. Its protein is CSVVGTTLGDNEQFF.

This clonotype has more than one count but fewer than ten. This chain uses TRBV5-4 with TRBJ2-1; D gene ambiguous. V was pared by 1 base and J by 5 bases, with 10 bases between. CDR1 SGHNT and CDR2 YYREEE come from the germline V gene (reference sequence). The length of the CDR3 is 14 residues. CDR3 residues: CASSLIVGHNEQFF. The CDR3 DNA reads as TGTGCCAGCAGCTTGATAGTCGGGCACAATGAGCAGTTCTTC. Supplemented by reference TRBV5-4 and TRBJ2-1, the full variable domain reads ETGVTQSPTHLIKTRGQQVTLRCSSQSGHNTVSWYQQALGQGPQFIFQYYREEENGRGNFPPRFSGLQFPNYSSELNVNALELDDSALYLCASSLIVGHNEQFFGPGTRLTVL.

The V and J genes are TRBV30 and TRBJ2-7, with D uncertain. Trimming shortened V by 4 bases and J by 5 bases, and 15 bases separated the two germline ends. The CDR3 runs to 13 residues. The germline CDR1 and CDR2 sequences are GTSNPN and SVGIG (reference sequence). The chain's CDR3 is CAWTSGSVDEQYF. In DNA form, the CDR3 reads TGTGCCTGGACGTCTGGGTCGGTGGACGAGCAGTACTTC.

The chain recombines TRBV20-1 with TRBJ2-3, with a tentative D call TRBD1 (6 bases). V dropped 6 bases and J dropped 1 base, with 11 bases sitting between them. Germline-derived CDR1 and CDR2 are DFQATT and SNEGSKA (reference sequence). This CDR3 is built from 13 residues. CDR3 bases: TGCAGTGCAGTCTCAGGGGGCACAGATACGCAGTATTTT. Translated, it gives CSAVSGGTDTQYF.

The chain uses TRBV3-1 and TRBJ2-5, with D possibly called TRBD1 or TRBD2 (5 bases each). This CDR3 has 14 residues. Germline assignment: CDR1 LGHDT and CDR2 YNNKEL (reference sequence). The V end was cut by 3 bases, the J end by 7 bases, with 15 bases between. CDR3 sequence (DNA): TGTGCCAGCAGCCATCCCGGGGCCCCGTGGACCCAGTACTTC. Its protein product is CASSHPGAPWTQYF.

The chain uses TRBV9 and TRBJ2-3; D uncertain. This CDR3 spans 12 amino acids. CDR1 SGDLS and CDR2 YYNGEE come from the germline V gene. V was shortened by 0 bases and J by 5 bases, with 4 bases between the two germline ends. CDR3 residues: CASSVDRDTQYF. CDR3 nucleotide sequence: TGTGCCAGCAGCGTAGATCGAGATACGCAGTATTTT.

The genes are TRBV2 and TRBJ2-1; weak D call: TRBD2 (5 bases). The germline CDR1 and CDR2 sequences are SNHLY and FYNNEI. The CDR3 has 14 amino acids. The V and J ends lost 6 bases and 8 bases respectively, with 17 bases between them. The CDR3 DNA follows: TGTGCCAGCAGCGACGAGGAGGACGTCGATGAGCAGTTCTTC. Protein: CASSDEEDVDEQFF.

The chain employs TRBV2 and TRBJ2-2; D unclear. CDR1 SNHLY and CDR2 FYNNEI come from the germline V gene. The V and J ends lost 7 bases and 2 bases respectively, with 5 bases between them. The CDR3 has 12 residues. CDR3 residues: CASTLNTGELFF. CDR3 in DNA: TGTGCCAGCACCCTAAACACCGGGGAGCTGTTTTTT.

A single count supports this clonotype. J is TRBJ2-1 and V is TRBV27; D not resolved. The germline gives CDR1 MNHEY, CDR2 SMNVEV (reference sequence). The V and J ends lost 5 bases and 3 bases respectively, with 17 bases between them. This CDR3 is built from 16 residues. The CDR3 protein is CASSPSAGPHYNEQFF. The CDR3 DNA sequence: TGTGCCAGCAGTCCATCCGCAGGACCACACTACAATGAGCAGTTCTTC.

The V call is TRBV19, the J call TRBJ1-1; no clear D. Trimming left V 3 bases short and J 4 bases short, with 9 bases between. From germline, CDR1 is LNHDA and CDR2 SQIVND (reference sequence). The CDR3 runs 13 residues. The DNA for the CDR3 is TGTGCCAGTAGTATTGCCGGGAGCACTGAAGCTTTCTTT. Protein: CASSIAGSTEAFF.

The sample holds one count of this clonotype. The chain links TRBV27 to TRBJ1-5; the match to TRBD1 covers 9 bases. Germline-derived CDR1 and CDR2 are MNHEY and SMNVEV (reference sequence). The CDR3 has 16 residues. The V and J ends lost 4 bases and 3 bases, in that order; junction bases with no gene match: 7. The CDR3 loop is CASSSGTGTPNQPQHF. The CDR3 DNA sequence: TGTGCCAGCAGTTCCGGGACAGGGACCCCCAATCAGCCCCAGCATTTT.

The chain recombines TRBV9 with TRBJ2-2, with no clear D. Germline CDR1 reads SGDLS; CDR2 reads YYNGEE. Trimming stripped 0 bases from V and 5 bases from J, with 2 bases between. The CDR3 totals 12 residues. The CDR3 loop is CASSVATGELFF. In DNA form, the CDR3 reads TGTGCCAGCAGCGTAGCAACCGGGGAGCTGTTTTTT.

The chain recombines TRBV14 with TRBJ2-4, with no clear D. In germline, CDR1 is SGHDN, CDR2 FVKESK. Trimming pared 0 bases from V and 8 bases from J, leaving 5 bases between. This CDR3 has 12 amino acids. The CDR3, as DNA: TGTGCCAGCAGCCAAGATTTTGACATTCAGTACTTC. This sequence encodes CASSQDFDIQYF.